This paragraph reports one T cell receptor beta chain. Its antigen is as yet unknown. V trimming: 7 bases; J trimming: 8 bases; junction bases outside the gene matches: 7. Germline assignment: CDR1 MNHEY and CDR2 SMNVEV (reference sequence). CDR3 length: 13 residues. This sample was included in a study of cytomegalovirus exposure and HLA in healthy donors. Whole-study results and caveats: In a later analysis, TCR association rates varied by HLA locus: DRB1 most, HLA-C fewest. An apparent linkage of common viral pathogens to several of the most significant clusters emerged in a later analysis. The study recorded about 150 TCR beta chains that were cytomegalovirus-associated. An analysis done earlier found most TCR beta V segments productive about 87% or about 30% of the time.

The PCR contained 60 Vbeta and 13 Jbeta primers. TCRdb's table, derived via immunoSEQ multiplex PCR, lists solely in-frame clones and lacks some. The table includes about 160,000 clones, 80% to 90% detected once. The TCR sequence derives from a woman between 18 and 29 years old in good health and CMV-seronegative. V usage is TRBV27 and J usage is TRBJ2-1; 8 positions match TRBD2. Sequenced input: PBMCs. As DNA, the CDR3 is TGTGCCAGCAACGGGAGGGGTTGGGATGAGCAGTTCTTC. Translation: CASNGRGWDEQFF.